Listed here is a single T cell receptor beta chain. Its antigen is currently not known. No per-base quality is available; no much larger clone lies one base away. Full-length TCR variable regions were amplified by 5' RACE PCR with constant-region reverse primers, and semi-nested PCR with Nested Universal Primer A was subsequently performed. The ReliaPrep RNA Cell Miniprep System was used to extract total RNA, which was then reverse transcribed into 5'RACE-ready cDNA with the SMARTer RACE 5'/3' Kit. An Illumina MiSeq was used to sequence the full-length TCR alpha and beta libraries, which had been barcoded with multiplex adaptors. As for the authors' bioinformatics: For each of nine subset-tissue groups, sequencing data from the five patients were pooled, and the groups were compared by unsupervised clustering of TCR gene usage. The Morisita-Horn index was used to calculate repertoire similarity, with shared sequences weighted by how much each contributed to each repertoire. TCRdb reanalyzed the raw reads on its own, using fastp at Q25 for trimming and MiXCR for clone calling, and kept in-frame beta chains. When rows share a CDR3 protein, they turn into one entry using the most common DNA and genes. The V and J calls follow TCRdb's processing rather than the paper's. This sample is represented by tens of thousands of distinct CDR3 sequences; approximately 25% of them were singletons. The biggest ten clones account for 3.2% of the sample.

The Miltenyi Naive CD4+ T Cell Isolation kit was used to purify naive CD4+ T cells, and CD25 microbeads were used to remove Tregs. Tregs, naive and memory CD4+ T cells from tumor, blood and ipsilateral draining lymph nodes of 4 or 5 breast cancer patients underwent full-length TCR alpha and beta sequencing. Tumor tissue and lymph nodes from ipsilateral axillary dissection were perfused with PBS, minced and digested with collagenase I and hyaluronidase. A purity exceeding 90% was confirmed by FACS for the sorted cell populations. This sample is part of a study (dated by TCRdb to between 2014 and 2017). A note on the overall study: The study set out to test whether tumor-infiltrating Tregs in breast cancer get recruited from blood Tregs or are instead converted in situ from other CD4+ T cell subsets. The paper as a whole reports these results and caveats: Tumor memory CD4+ T cell TCR gene usage was found to cluster with blood and lymph node memory CD4+ cells and with lymph node naive CD4+ cells. Rather than covering whole repertoires, validation in the larger cohort was restricted to a single TCR beta V-J rearrangement. Tumor-infiltrating Treg TCR alpha and beta sequences overlapped most with tumor naive CD4+ T cells, then with blood naive CD4+ T cells.

Trimming costs V 1 base and J 8 bases, and their ends lie 30 bases apart. Counted from cysteine to phenylalanine, this CDR3 has 20 amino acids. Only the CDR3 part of the read is kept: 60 bases, read in frame from the first base. According to the germline V gene, CDR1 reads MDHEN and CDR2 reads SYDVKM. The sequence was obtained from a female donor with breast cancer. The chain is made from TRBV28 and TRBJ2-1; perhaps TRBD2 is the D gene, with 6 bases matching. The source material was tumor-infiltrating naive CD4+ T cells sorted from the breast tumor. This specimen's cell subset or site label, interpreted: naive CD4+ T cells, CD4+CD45RA+CD25-. The CDR3 amino acid sequence is: CASSLSDTTLGGPINYEQFF. The DNA is as follows: TGTGCCAGCAGTTTATCTGACACTACATTAGGAGGGCCAATTAACTATGAGCAGTTCTTC.